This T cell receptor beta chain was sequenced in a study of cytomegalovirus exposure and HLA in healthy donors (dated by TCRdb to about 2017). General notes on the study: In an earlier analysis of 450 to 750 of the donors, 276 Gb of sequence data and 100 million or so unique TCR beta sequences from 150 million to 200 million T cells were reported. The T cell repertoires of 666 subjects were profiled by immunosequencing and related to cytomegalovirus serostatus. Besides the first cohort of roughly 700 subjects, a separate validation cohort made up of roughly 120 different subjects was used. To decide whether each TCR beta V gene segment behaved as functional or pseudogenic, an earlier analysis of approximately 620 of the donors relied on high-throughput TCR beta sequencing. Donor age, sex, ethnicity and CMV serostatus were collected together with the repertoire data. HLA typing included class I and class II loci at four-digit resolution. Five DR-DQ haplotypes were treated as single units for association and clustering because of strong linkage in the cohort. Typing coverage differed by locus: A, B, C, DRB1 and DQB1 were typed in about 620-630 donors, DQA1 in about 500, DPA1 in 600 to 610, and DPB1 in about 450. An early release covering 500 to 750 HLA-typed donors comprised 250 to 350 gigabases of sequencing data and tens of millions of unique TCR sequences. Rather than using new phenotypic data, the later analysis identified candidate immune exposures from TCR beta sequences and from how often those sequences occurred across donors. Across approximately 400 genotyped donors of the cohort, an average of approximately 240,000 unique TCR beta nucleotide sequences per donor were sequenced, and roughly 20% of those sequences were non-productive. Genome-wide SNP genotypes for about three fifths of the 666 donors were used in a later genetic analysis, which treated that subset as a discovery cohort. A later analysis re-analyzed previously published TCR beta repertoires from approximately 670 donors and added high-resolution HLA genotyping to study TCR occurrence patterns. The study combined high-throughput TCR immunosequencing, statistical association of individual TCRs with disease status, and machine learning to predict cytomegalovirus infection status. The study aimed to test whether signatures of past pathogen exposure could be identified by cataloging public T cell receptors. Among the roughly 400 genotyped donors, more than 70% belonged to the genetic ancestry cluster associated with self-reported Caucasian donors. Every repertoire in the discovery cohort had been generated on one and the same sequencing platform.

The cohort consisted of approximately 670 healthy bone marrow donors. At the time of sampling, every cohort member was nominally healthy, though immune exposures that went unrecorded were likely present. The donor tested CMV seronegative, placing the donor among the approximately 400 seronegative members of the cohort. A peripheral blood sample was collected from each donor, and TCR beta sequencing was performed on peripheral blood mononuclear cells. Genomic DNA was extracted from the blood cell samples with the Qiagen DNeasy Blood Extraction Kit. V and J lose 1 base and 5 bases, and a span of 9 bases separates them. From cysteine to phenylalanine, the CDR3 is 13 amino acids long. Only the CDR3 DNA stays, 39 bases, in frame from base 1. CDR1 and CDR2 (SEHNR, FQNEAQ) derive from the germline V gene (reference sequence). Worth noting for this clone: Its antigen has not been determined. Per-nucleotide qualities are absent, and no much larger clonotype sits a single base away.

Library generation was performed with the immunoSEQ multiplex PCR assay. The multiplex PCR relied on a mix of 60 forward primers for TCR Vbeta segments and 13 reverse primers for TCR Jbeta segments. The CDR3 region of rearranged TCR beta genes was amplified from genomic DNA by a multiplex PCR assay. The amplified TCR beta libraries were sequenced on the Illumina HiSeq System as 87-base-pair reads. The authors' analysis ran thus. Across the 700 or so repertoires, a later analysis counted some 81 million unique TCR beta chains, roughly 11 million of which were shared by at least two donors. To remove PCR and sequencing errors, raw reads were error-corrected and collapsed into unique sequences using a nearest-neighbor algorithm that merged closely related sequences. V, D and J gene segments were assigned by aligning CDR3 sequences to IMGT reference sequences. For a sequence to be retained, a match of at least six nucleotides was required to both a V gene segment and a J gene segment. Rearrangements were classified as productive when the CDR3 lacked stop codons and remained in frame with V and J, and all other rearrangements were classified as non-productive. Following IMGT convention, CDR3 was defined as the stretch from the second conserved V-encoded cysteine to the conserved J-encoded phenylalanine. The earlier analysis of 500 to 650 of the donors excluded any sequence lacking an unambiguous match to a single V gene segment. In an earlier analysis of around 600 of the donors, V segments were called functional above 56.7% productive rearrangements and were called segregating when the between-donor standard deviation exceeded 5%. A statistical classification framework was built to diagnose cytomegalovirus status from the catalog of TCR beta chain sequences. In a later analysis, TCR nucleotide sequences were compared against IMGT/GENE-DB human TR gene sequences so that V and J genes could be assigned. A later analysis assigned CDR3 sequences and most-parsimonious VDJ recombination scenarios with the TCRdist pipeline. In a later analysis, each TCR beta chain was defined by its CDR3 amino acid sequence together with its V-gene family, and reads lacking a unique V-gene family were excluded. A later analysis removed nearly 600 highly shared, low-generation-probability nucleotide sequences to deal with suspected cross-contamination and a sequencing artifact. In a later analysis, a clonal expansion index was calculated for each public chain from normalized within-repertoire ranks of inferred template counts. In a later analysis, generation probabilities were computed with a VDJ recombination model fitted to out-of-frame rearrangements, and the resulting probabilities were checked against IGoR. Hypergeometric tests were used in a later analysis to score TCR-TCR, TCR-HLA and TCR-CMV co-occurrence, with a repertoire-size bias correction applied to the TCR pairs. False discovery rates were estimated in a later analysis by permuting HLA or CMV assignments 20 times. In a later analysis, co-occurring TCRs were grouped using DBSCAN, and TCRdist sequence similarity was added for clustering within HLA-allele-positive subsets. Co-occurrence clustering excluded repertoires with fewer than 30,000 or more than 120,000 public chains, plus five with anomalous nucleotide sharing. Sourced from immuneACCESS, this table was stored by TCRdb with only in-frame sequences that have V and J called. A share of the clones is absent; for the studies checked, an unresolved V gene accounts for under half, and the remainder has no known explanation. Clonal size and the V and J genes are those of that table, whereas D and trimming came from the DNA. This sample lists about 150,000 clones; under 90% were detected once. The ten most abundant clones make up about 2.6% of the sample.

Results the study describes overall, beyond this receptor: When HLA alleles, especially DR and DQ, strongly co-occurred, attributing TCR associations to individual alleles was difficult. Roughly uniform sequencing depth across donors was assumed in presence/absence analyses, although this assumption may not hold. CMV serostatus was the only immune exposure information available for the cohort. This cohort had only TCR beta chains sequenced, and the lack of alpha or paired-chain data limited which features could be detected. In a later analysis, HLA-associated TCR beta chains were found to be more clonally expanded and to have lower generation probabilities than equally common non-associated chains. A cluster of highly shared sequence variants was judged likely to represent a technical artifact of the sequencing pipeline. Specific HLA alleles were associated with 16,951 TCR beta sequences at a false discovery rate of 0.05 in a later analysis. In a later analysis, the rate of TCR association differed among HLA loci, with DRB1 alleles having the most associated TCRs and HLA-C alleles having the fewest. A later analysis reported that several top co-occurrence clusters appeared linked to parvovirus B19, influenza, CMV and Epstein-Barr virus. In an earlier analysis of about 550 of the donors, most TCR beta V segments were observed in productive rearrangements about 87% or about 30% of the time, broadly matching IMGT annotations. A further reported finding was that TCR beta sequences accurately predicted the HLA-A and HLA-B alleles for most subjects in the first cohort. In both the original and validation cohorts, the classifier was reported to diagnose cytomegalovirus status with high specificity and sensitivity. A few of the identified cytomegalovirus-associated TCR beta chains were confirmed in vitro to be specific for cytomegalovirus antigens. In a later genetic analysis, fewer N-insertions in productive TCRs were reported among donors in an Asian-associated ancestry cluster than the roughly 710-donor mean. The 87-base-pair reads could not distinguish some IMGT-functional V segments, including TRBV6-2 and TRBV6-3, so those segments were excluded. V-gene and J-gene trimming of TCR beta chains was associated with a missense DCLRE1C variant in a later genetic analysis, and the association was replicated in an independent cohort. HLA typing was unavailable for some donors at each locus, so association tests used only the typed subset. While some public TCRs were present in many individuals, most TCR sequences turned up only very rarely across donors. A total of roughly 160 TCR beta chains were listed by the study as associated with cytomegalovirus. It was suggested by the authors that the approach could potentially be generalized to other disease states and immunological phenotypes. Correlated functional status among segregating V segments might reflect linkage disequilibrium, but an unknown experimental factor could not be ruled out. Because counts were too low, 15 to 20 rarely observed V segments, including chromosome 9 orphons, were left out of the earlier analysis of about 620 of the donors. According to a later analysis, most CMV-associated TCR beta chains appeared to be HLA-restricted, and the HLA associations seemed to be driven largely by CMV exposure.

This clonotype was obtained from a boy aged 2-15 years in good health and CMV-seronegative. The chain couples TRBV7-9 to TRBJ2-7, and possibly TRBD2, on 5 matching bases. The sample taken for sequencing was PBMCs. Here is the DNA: TGTGCCAGCAGCTTAGTTTCGGGGAACGAGCAGTACTTC. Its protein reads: CASSLVSGNEQYF.